This TCR beta chain appears in the sequencing data of a study of cytomegalovirus exposure and HLA in healthy donors. The CDR3 length is 11 residues. Trimming left V 7 bases short and J 5 bases short, with 5 bases between. From germline, CDR1 is SEHNR and CDR2 FQNEAQ (reference sequence). With 60 Vbeta and 13 Jbeta primers, the PCR was carried out. The method was immunoSEQ multiplex PCR; TCRdb's version includes in-frame clones alone and lacks a portion of them. The table for this sample gives 100,000 to 150,000 clones. The clonotype comes from a man aged 18 to 30 in good health and CMV-seronegative. Sequenced: PBMCs. The J gene is TRBJ2-2, the V gene TRBV7-9; D unclear. CDR3 loop: CASKETGELFF. The CDR3, as DNA: TGTGCCAGCAAGGAGACCGGGGAGCTGTTTTTT. Full variable domain (missing parts from reference TRBV7-9 and TRBJ2-2): DTGVSQNPRHKITKRGQNVTFRCDPISEHNRLYWYRQTLGQGPEFLTYFQNEAQLEKSRLLSDRFSAERPKGSFSTLEIQRTEQGDSAMYLCASKETGELFFGEGSRLTVL.